The 27 T cell receptor beta chains given below trace back to one sample, sequenced in a study of low-dose radiotherapy and immunotherapy resistance in tumors. Priming of first-strand cDNA relied on TRAV- and TRBV-specific primers (covering alpha and beta chains). A constant-region primer paired with the V-primer adapter amplified TCRs over about 19 PCR cycles. Via MiXCR, TCRdb re-called the reads, giving one row per CDR3 protein. The profile shows around 60,000 distinct CDR3 sequences, about 23% of them singletons. Stated time point: after trial treatment. Treatment reported: LDRT plus nivolumab, ipilimumab, low-dose cyclophosphamide and aspirin (RACIN trial). Sequenced material: PBMCs, taken after low-dose radiotherapy plus immunotherapy. The receptors come from a male donor with prostate cancer.

This clonotype was counted many times. At one boundary the junction diverges from the germline segment, which might be a read error. The chain links TRBV7-7 to TRBJ2-5, with D uncertain. Germline assignment: CDR1 SSHAT and CDR2 FNYEAQ (reference sequence). The CDR3 totals 15 residues. The CDR3: CASSLADGSGVTQYF. CDR3 DNA sequence: TGTGCTAGCAGCTTAGCCGACGGCTCCGGTGTGACCCAGTACTTC.

Ten or more counts support this clonotype. The J gene is TRBJ1-2, the V gene TRBV28; no clear D gene. V was clipped by 8 bases and J by 4 bases, with 23 bases between them. The germline V gene has CDR1 MDHEN and CDR2 SYDVKM. The length of the CDR3 is 16 residues. The DNA for the CDR3 is TGTGCCAGCGAAAAAATCACCCGGGGAGCGGGCTATGGCTACACCTTC. Residues: CASEKITRGAGYGYTF.

About this clonotype: A far larger clone lies a single base away; this is likely a read error. The rearrangement uses TRBV6-8 and TRBJ2-2; 9 bases agree with TRBD1. CDR1 MNHGY and CDR2 SAAAGT come from the germline V gene. The CDR3 consists of 15 residues. CDR3 residues: CAISEIDRGYGELFF. DNA for the CDR3: TGTGCCATCAGTGAGATTGACAGGGGGTACGGGGAGCTGTTTTTT.

The V gene is TRBV3-1, the J gene TRBJ1-1, with TRBD1 as a possible D gene (6 bases). The CDR3 covers 13 residues. The germline V gene encodes CDR1 LGHDT and CDR2 YNNKEL (reference sequence). Trimming took 0 bases from V and 5 from J, leaving 7 bases between them. This CDR3 reads CASSQEGGTEAFF. For the CDR3, the DNA is TGTGCCAGCAGCCAAGAAGGGGGTACTGAAGCTTTCTTT.

This clonotype was observed at least ten times. The chain employs TRBV5-5 and TRBJ1-2; D may be TRBD1 (6 bases). The CDR3 loop spans 13 amino acids. V lost 2 bases to trimming and J lost 3 bases, with 8 bases between them. Germline assignment: CDR1 SGHKS and CDR2 YYEKEE (reference sequence). CDR3: CASSLQGHYGYTF. In DNA form, the CDR3 reads TGTGCCAGCAGCTTACAGGGACACTATGGCTACACCTTC.

Concerning this clonotype: A read error is the likely source, as a far larger clone sits one nucleotide away. The V and J genes are TRBV5-3 and TRBJ2-7; D not resolved. TRBV5-3 is identified as an open reading frame with a role that is uncertain. The CDR3 runs 12 residues. The CDR3 spells CASSLIFDEQYF. The CDR3 region has the DNA TGTGCCAGCAGCTTGATTTTCGATGAGCAGTACTTC.

This clonotype was detected once. The chain uses TRBV3-2 and TRBJ2-1. TRBV3-2 constitutes a pseudogene. The CDR3 is made up of 13 amino acids. CDR3 residues: CASSQVRDNEQFF. CDR3 DNA sequence: TGTGCCAGCAGCCAAGTAAGGGACAATGAGCAGTTCTTC.

In this sample, this clonotype turned up many times. The chain recombines TRBV28 with TRBJ2-5, with D perhaps given as TRBD1 or TRBD2 (5 bases each). CDR3 length: 15 amino acids. Germline CDR1 MDHEN, CDR2 SYDVKM. Trimming pared 2 bases from V and 5 bases from J, leaving 15 bases between. The CDR3 DNA is TGTGCCAGCAGTTTACGGGGCGCTCCCGGGGAGACCCAGTACTTC. Its translation: CASSLRGAPGETQYF.

This clonotype was seen repeatedly, ten times or more. This chain joins TRBV4-1 and TRBJ2-1; D is possibly TRBD1 (6 bases). V was clipped by 4 bases and J by 6 bases, with 13 bases between them. The V gene's germline CDR1 is MGHRA and CDR2 YSYEKL. The CDR3 covers 14 residues. The CDR3 sequence: CASSLRRGFNEQFF. In nucleotides, the CDR3 is TGCGCCAGCAGCCTCCGCAGGGGTTTCAATGAGCAGTTCTTC.

Ten or more counts support this clonotype. The V call is TRBV7-9, the J call TRBJ1-3; 11 bases are a match to TRBD1. V lost 5 bases, J lost 2 bases, and 2 bases stayed unmatched. The germline V gene encodes CDR1 SEHNR and CDR2 FQNEAQ (reference sequence). This CDR3 is built from 15 residues. CDR3 coding DNA: TGTGCCAGCAGCCGGACAGGGGGCACTGGAAACACCATATATTTT. It translates to CASSRTGGTGNTIYF.

The rearrangement uses TRBV7-2 and TRBJ1-5; D unclear. V dropped 1 base and J dropped 4 bases, with 17 bases sitting between them. Germline V lookup: CDR1 SGHTA, CDR2 FQGNSA. This CDR3 comprises 17 residues. CDR3 in amino acids: CASSLGSGDKTNQPQHF. DNA for the CDR3: TGTGCCAGCAGCTTAGGTAGTGGCGACAAGACTAATCAGCCCCAGCATTTT.

In this sample, this clonotype turned up many times. V is TRBV11-3 and J is TRBJ2-1; 9 bases map to TRBD1. The germline CDR1 and CDR2 sequences are SGHNT and YENEEA. V was clipped by 5 bases and J by 1 base; unmatched bases: 3. CDR3 length equals 15 residues. The CDR3 DNA is TGTGCCAGCAGCCTGGGACAGGGATCCTACAATGAGCAGTTCTTC. Its protein is CASSLGQGSYNEQFF.

In its sample, this clonotype was seen many times. V and J are TRBV10-3 and TRBJ1-4, with 7 bases identical to TRBD1. Germline CDR1 reads ENHRY; CDR2 reads SYGVKD. This CDR3 has 13 residues. The junction had 1 base not matched to a gene; V was cut back by 3 bases and J by 6 bases. CDR3 protein: CAISEDRDEKLFF. The CDR3 region has the DNA TGTGCCATCAGTGAAGACAGGGATGAAAAACTGTTTTTT.

In this sample, this clonotype turned up many times. The rearrangement uses TRBV20-1 and TRBJ2-7; D gene uncertain. The CDR3 is 13 residues long. Germline V gives CDR1 DFQATT, CDR2 SNEGSKA (reference sequence). V gave up 6 bases and J gave up 4 bases, with 16 bases separating them. The CDR3 nucleotides are TGCAGTGCGCCGCTGACGCCAACTTACGAGCAGTACTTC. Encoded protein: CSAPLTPTYEQYF.

Worth noting for this clonotype: A far larger clone is just one base off, so this is likely a read error. The V call is TRBV6-8, the J call TRBJ2-5; 9 nucleotides match TRBD2. The CDR3 is made up of 12 amino acids. Germline V gives CDR1 MNHGY, CDR2 SAAAGT. The DNA for the CDR3 is TGTGTCAGCAGTGACCCGACTAGCGGCCATCACTTC. Its protein is CVSSDPTSGHHF.

This clonotype is medium-sized in the sample. The chain has TRBV6-1 and TRBJ2-7; 7 positions match TRBD1. The V and J ends lost 4 bases and 3 bases, in that order; junction bases with no gene match: 0. The germline CDR1 and CDR2 sequences are MNHNS and SASEGT. The CDR3 consists of 12 residues. For the CDR3, the DNA is TGTGCCAGCAGTGGGGACAGCTACGAGCAGTACTTC. This translates into CASSGDSYEQYF.

This chain connects TRBV3-1 to TRBJ2-7; TRBD1 matches 7 bases. The CDR3 length is 14 residues. Germline-derived CDR1 and CDR2 are LGHDT and YNNKEL (reference sequence). The V and J ends lost 5 bases and 3 bases, in that order; junction bases with no gene match: 7. Here the CDR3 reads CASSARQGFYEQYF. CDR3 DNA sequence: TGTGCCAGCAGCGCCCGACAGGGATTCTACGAGCAGTACTTC.

The J gene is TRBJ2-1, the V gene TRBV12-3 or TRBV12-4, with 7 bases fitting TRBD1. The CDR3 extends over 13 amino acids. The V gene end was trimmed by 3 bases and the J gene end by 5 bases; junction bases not matched to a gene: 1. This chain's CDR3 is CASSFGTDNEQFF. The DNA of the CDR3 is TGTGCCAGCAGTTTTGGGACAGACAATGAGCAGTTCTTC.

In this sample, this clonotype turned up many times. V and J are TRBV9 and TRBJ2-1; 10 bases fit TRBD2. This CDR3 contains 18 residues. CDR1 is SGDLS and CDR2 is YYNGEE in the germline V gene. V shed 4 bases and J 4 bases; nucleotides not matched to a gene: 14. The CDR3 region has the DNA TGTGCCAGCAGCTACGATCCGGCTAGCGGGGGCCTTTACAATGAGCAGTTCTTC. This gives the protein CASSYDPASGGLYNEQFF.

In its sample, this clonotype was seen many times. The V gene is TRBV6-2 or TRBV6-3, the J gene TRBJ1-1; maybe TRBD1 (5 bases). V gave up 8 bases and J gave up 5 bases, with 15 bases separating them. Germline V gives CDR1 MNHEY, CDR2 SVGEGT. CDR3 length: 13 residues. This chain's CDR3 is CASVRGGGTEAFF. The CDR3, as DNA: TGTGCCAGCGTTAGGGGCGGAGGGACTGAAGCTTTCTTT.

At least ten counts were recorded for this clonotype. J is TRBJ1-5 and V is TRBV12-3 or TRBV12-4; 7 nucleotides agree with TRBD1. V lost 5 bases and J lost 2; bases outside the gene matches: 6. The length of the CDR3 is 15 residues. The CDR3 DNA reads TGTGCCAGCAGTCAGACCGGGACAGGCAATCAGCCCCAGCATTTT. Its protein product is CASSQTGTGNQPQHF.

This clonotype was counted ten times or more. The chain has TRBV20-1 and TRBJ2-1; TRBD1 agrees at 10 bases. The V and J ends lost 3 bases and 7 bases, in that order; junction bases with no gene match: 6. The germline V gene has CDR1 DFQATT and CDR2 SNEGSKA (reference sequence). The CDR3 runs to 14 residues. The CDR3 loop reads CSARRQGASNEQFF. CDR3 coding DNA: TGCAGTGCTAGGCGACAGGGGGCTAGTAATGAGCAGTTCTTC.

This clonotype is categorized as medium-sized (0.01 to 0.1%). The chain links TRBV25-1 to TRBJ2-1, with D perhaps TRBD2 (5 bases). The CDR3 runs 15 residues. Trimming removed 3 bases from V and 2 bases from J, with 11 bases in between. Per germline, CDR1 MGHDK and CDR2 SYGVNS. The CDR3 nucleotides are TGTGCCAGCAGTGATTTGGCGGGCACCTACAATGAGCAGTTCTTC. This gives the protein CASSDLAGTYNEQFF. The variable domain in full, completed from reference TRBV25-1 and TRBJ2-1, reads EADIYQTPRYLVIGTGKKITLECSQTMGHDKMYWYQQDPGMELHLIHYSYGVNSTEKGDLSSESTVSRIRTEHFPLTLESARPSHTSQYLCASSDLAGTYNEQFFGPGTRLTVL.

The sample holds many counts of this clonotype. The V call is TRBV4-3, the J call TRBJ2-7, with unresolved D. This CDR3 is built from 15 residues. Germline V gene lookup returns CDR1 LGHNA and CDR2 YSLEER. Trimming took off 0 bases at V and 2 bases at J, with 11 bases between the two ends. The CDR3 here is CASSQDRIGPYEQYF. CDR3 bases: TGCGCCAGCAGCCAAGATCGTATAGGCCCCTACGAGCAGTACTTC.

For this clonotype: A far larger clone is one nucleotide away, so this likely arose from a read error. The chain has TRBV28 and TRBJ2-5; D assignment may be TRBD1 or TRBD2 (7 bases each). Germline V gene data show CDR1 as MDHEN and CDR2 as SYDVKM. Trimming removed 8 bases from V and 11 bases from J, with 30 bases in between. The CDR3 contains 16 residues. The CDR3 spells CASWRAGGVSYNEQYF. In nucleotides, the CDR3 is TGTGCCAGCTGGAGGGCAGGGGGGGTCTCCTACAATGAGCAGTACTTC. Full variable domain (missing parts from reference TRBV28 and TRBJ2-5): DVKVTQSSRYLVKRTGEKVFLECVQDMDHENMFWYRQDPGLGLRLIYFSYDVKMKEKGDIPEGYSVSREKKERFSLILESASTNQTSMYLCASWRAGGVSYNEQYFGPGTRLLVL.

V is TRBV5-1 and J is TRBJ2-1; 10 bases map to TRBD2. CDR1 is SGHRS, CDR2 YFSETQ, per germline. This CDR3 contains 18 residues. With 4 bases clipped from V and 0 bases from J, the junction kept 10 bases outside the gene matches. The CDR3 region has the DNA TGCGCCAGCAGCCCCAGGCCTAGCGGGGGCCGCTCCTACAATGAGCAGTTCTTC. It yields the protein CASSPRPSGGRSYNEQFF.

This clonotype was counted many times. V and J are TRBV30 and TRBJ1-1, with D perhaps matching TRBD1 (5 bases). CDR3 length: 14 amino acids. Germline-derived CDR1 and CDR2 are GTSNPN and SVGIG (reference sequence). V lost 0 bases, J lost 3 bases, and 11 bases lay in between. The CDR3 is CAWSVSTDHTEAFF. CDR3 DNA: TGTGCCTGGAGTGTCTCGACAGACCACACTGAAGCTTTCTTT.